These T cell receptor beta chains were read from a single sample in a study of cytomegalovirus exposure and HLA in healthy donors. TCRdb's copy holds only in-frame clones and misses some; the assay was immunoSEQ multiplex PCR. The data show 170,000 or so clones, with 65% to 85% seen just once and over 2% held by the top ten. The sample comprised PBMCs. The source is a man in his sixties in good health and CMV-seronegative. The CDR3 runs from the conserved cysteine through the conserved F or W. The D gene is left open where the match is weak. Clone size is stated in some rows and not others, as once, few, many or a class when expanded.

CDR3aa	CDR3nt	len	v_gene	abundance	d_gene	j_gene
CASSLEQGAPDF	TGTGCCAGCAGCTTGGAACAGGGGGCCCCCGACTTC	12	TRBV5-8	-	TRBD1	TRBJ2-7
CASSLTGTSNQPQHF	TGTGCCAGCAGCTTGACAGGGACAAGCAATCAGCCCCAGCATTTT	15	TRBV5-8	-	-	TRBJ1-5
CSVGQGSSGNTIYF	TGCAGCGTGGGACAGGGGAGCTCTGGAAACACCATATATTTT	14	TRBV29-1	-	TRBD1	TRBJ1-3
CASSSPRDREVGTEAFF	TGTGCCAGCAGTTCGCCCCGGGACAGGGAAGTGGGCACTGAAGCTTTCTTT	17	TRBV28	-	TRBD1	TRBJ1-1
CASSLWSGGLTCEQYF	TGTGCCAGCAGCTTATGGTCTGGCGGGCTTACCTGCGAGCAGTACTTC	16	TRBV13	-	-	TRBJ2-7
CASSPLGLSGGGTDTQYF	TGTGCCAGCAGCCCGCTCGGTTTAAGCGGGGGTGGCACAGATACGCAGTATTTT	18	TRBV7-3	few	TRBD2	TRBJ2-3
CASSPETGGWYEQYF	TGTGCCAGCAGCCCCGAAACAGGGGGATGGTACGAGCAGTACTTC	15	TRBV7-2	few	TRBD1	TRBJ2-7
CASSLLGTGTGEKLFF	TGTGCCAGCAGCTTGCTAGGAACAGGGACCGGTGAAAAACTGTTTTTT	16	TRBV5-6	-	-	TRBJ1-4
CASRTGGADEKLFF	TGTGCCAGCAGGACAGGGGGCGCGGATGAAAAACTGTTTTTT	14	TRBV7-3	-	TRBD1	TRBJ1-4
CASSDSWTSSTDTQYF	TGTGCCAGCAGTGATTCGTGGACATCTAGCACAGATACGCAGTATTTT	16	TRBV6-1	-	-	TRBJ2-3
CASRIGVLANTGELFF	TGTGCCAGCAGGATAGGGGTCTTAGCGAACACCGGGGAGCTGTTTTTT	16	TRBV2	-	-	TRBJ2-2
CASSPEVNTEAFF	TGTGCCAGCAGCCCCGAGGTGAACACTGAAGCTTTCTTT	13	TRBV7-2	-	-	TRBJ1-1
CASSFPRRETNYGYTF	TGTGCCAGCAGTTTCCCTCGCAGGGAAACTAACTATGGCTACACCTTC	16	TRBV28	-	-	TRBJ1-2
CASSFDRAQDTQYF	TGTGCCAGCAGTTTCGACAGGGCTCAAGATACGCAGTATTTT	14	TRBV28	few	TRBD1	TRBJ2-3
CASSLSVGRAPGDTEAFF	TGCGCCAGCAGCTTGAGTGTAGGTCGGGCACCGGGGGATACTGAAGCTTTCTTT	18	TRBV5-1	-	-	TRBJ1-1
CASSPGQLNTEAFF	TGTGCCAGCTCACCAGGCCAGTTGAACACTGAAGCTTTCTTT	14	TRBV18	-	-	TRBJ1-1
CASSAAWGSEQYF	TGTGCCAGTAGTGCAGCGTGGGGCTCCGAGCAGTACTTC	13	TRBV19	-	-	TRBJ2-7
CASKKDRGSEAFF	TGTGCCAGCAAGAAAGACAGGGGGTCAGAAGCTTTCTTT	13	TRBV2	-	TRBD1	TRBJ1-1
CASSPGTGGDYGYTF	TGTGCCAGCAGCCCCGGGACAGGGGGGGACTATGGCTACACCTTC	15	TRBV5-6	-	TRBD1	TRBJ1-2
CASRPALGASSYGYTF	TGTGCCAGCAGGCCAGCCTTGGGGGCAAGCTCCTATGGCTACACCTTC	16	TRBV28	-	-	TRBJ1-2
CASSLGGRYAFF	TGTGCCAGCAGCCTCGGGGGGCGTTACGCTTTCTTT	12	TRBV2	-	-	TRBJ1-1
CASSLAYRGPLYGYTF	TGCGCCAGCAGCTTGGCCTACAGGGGTCCCCTCTATGGCTACACCTTC	16	TRBV5-1	-	TRBD1	TRBJ1-2